One TCR beta chain is described in this entry. This entry comes from a study of T cell changes during pregnancy in multiple sclerosis. CDR1 is MNHNS and CDR2 is SASEGT in the germline V gene. The length of the CDR3 is 14 residues. Trimming cost V 6 bases and J 2 bases; bases outside gene matches: 5. Assay: immunoSEQ multiplex PCR; the TCRdb copy retains only in-frame clones and omits some. The sample carries around 40,000 clones, 91% recorded once. The specimen was CD4+ T cells from peripheral blood mononuclear cells, collected before pregnancy. This sequence was found in a female donor with multiple sclerosis, enrolled in a pregnancy study. The chain joins TRBV6-1 to TRBJ2-3; 7 bases fit TRBD1. CDR3 loop: CASRRGLLTDTQYF. The CDR3 DNA follows: TGTGCCAGCAGAAGGGGGCTTCTCACAGATACGCAGTATTTT.